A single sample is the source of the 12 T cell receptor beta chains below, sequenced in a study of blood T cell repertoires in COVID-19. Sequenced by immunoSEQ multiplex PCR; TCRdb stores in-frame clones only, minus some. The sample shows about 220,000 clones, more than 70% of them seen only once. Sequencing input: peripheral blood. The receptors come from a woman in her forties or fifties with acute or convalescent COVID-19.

CDR3 residues: CASSQEEASGDNEQFF. CDR3 coding DNA: TGTGCCAGCAGCCAAGAAGAGGCTAGCGGGGACAATGAGCAGTTCTTC. The rearrangement joins TRBV4-2 to TRBJ2-1; 9 bases are a match to TRBD2. This CDR3 has 16 amino acids. The ends lost 0 bases at V and 5 bases at J; junction bases unmatched: 5. Germline values: CDR1 LGHNA, CDR2 YNFKEQ.

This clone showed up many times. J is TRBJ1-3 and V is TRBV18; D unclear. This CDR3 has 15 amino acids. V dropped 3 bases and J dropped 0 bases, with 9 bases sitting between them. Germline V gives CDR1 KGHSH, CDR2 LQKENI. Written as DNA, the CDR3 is TGTGCCAGCTCACCGTCCAGGAACTCTGGAAACACCATATATTTT. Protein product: CASSPSRNSGNTIYF.

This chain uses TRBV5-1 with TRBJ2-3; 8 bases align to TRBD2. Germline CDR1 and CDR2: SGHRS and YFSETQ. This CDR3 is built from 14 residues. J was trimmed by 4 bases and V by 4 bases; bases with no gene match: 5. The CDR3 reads CASSAQREPDTQYF. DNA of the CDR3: TGCGCCAGCAGCGCACAGCGGGAGCCAGATACGCAGTATTTT.

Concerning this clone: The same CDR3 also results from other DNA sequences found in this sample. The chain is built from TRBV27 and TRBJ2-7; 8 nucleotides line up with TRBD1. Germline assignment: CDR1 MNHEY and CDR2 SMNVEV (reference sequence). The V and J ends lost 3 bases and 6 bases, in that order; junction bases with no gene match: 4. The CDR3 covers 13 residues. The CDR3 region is CASSFGQGAEQYF. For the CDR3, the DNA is TGTGCCAGCAGTTTCGGACAGGGCGCCGAGCAGTACTTC.

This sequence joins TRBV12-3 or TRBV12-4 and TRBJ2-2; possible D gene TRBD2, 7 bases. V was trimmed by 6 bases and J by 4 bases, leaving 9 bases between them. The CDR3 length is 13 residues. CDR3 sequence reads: CASRGGRTGELFF. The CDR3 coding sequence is TGTGCCAGCAGGGGGGGGCGCACCGGGGAGCTGTTTTTT.

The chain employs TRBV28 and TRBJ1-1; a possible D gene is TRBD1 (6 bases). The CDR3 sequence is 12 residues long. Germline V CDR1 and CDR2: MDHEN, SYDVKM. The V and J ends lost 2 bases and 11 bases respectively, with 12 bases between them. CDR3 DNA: TGTGCCAGCAGTTTAGGGGGCGCGAGGGCTTTCTTT. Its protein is CASSLGGARAFF. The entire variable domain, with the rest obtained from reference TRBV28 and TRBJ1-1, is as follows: DVKVTQSSRYLVKRTGEKVFLECVQDMDHENMFWYRQDPGLGLRLIYFSYDVKMKEKGDIPEGYSVSREKKERFSLILESASTNQTSMYLCASSLGGARAFFGQGTRLTVV.

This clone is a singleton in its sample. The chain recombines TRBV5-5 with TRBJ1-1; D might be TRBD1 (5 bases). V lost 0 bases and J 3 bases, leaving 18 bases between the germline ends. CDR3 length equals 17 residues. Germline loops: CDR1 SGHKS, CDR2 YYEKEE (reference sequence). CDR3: CASSLVNQGNYYTEAFF. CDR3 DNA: TGTGCCAGCAGCTTGGTTAATCAGGGAAACTATTACACTGAAGCTTTCTTT.

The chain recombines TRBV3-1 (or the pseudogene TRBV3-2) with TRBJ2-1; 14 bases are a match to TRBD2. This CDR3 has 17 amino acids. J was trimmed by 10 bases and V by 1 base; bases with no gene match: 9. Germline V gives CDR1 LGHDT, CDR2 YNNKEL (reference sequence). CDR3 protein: CASSQAMKGLAGVEQFF. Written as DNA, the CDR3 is TGTGCCAGCAGCCAAGCAATGAAGGGACTAGCGGGAGTCGAGCAGTTCTTC.

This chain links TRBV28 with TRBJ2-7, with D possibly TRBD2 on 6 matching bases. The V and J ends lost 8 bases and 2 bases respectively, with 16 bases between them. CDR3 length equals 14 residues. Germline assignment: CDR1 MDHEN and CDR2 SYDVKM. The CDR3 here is CASSRLVVTYEQYF. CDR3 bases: TGTGCCAGCTCAAGACTAGTCGTTACCTACGAGCAGTACTTC.

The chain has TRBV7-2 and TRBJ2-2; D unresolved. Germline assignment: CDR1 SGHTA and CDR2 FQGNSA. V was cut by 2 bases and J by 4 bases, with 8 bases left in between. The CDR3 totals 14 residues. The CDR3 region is CASSLTALTGELFF. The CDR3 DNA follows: TGTGCCAGCAGCTTAACCGCACTCACCGGGGAGCTGTTTTTT.

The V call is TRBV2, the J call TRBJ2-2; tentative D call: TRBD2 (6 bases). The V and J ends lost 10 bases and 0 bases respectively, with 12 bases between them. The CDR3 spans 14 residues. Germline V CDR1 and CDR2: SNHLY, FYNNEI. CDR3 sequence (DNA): TGTGCCACCTCGGAGGGGTCGAACACCGGGGAGCTGTTTTTT. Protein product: CATSEGSNTGELFF.

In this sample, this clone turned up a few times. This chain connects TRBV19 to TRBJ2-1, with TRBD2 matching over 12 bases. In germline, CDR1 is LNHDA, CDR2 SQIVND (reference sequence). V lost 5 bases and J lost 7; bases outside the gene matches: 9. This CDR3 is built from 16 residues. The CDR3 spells CASSARLAGVDNEQFF. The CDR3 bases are TGTGCCAGTAGTGCGCGACTAGCGGGAGTAGATAATGAGCAGTTCTTC.